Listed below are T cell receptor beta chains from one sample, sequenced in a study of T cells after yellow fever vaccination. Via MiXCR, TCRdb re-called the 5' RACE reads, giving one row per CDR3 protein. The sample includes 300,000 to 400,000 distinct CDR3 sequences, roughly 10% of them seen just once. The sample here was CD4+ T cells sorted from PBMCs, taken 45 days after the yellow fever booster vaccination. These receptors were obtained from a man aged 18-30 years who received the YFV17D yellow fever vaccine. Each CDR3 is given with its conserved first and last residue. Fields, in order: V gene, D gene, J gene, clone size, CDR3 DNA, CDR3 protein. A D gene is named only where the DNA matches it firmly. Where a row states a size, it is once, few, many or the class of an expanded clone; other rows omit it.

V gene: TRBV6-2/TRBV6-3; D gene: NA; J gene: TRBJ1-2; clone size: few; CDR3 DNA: TGTGCCAGCAGTGCTTACCGGGTTGGCTACACCTTC; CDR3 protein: CASSAYRVGYTF
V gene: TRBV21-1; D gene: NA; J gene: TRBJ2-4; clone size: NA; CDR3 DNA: TGTGCCAGCAGCAACCCTCATCCCCGGACAGGAGGGTACATTCAGTACTTC; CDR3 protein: CASSNPHPRTGGYIQYF
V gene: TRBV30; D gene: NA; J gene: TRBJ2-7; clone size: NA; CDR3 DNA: TGTGCCTGGAAGAGGGGGTACGAGCAGTACTTC; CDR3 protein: CAWKRGYEQYF
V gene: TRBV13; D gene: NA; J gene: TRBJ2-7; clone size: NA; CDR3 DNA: TGTGCCAGCAGCCCCTCCCTCGGGGGCTCCTACGAGCAGTACTTC; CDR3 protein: CASSPSLGGSYEQYF
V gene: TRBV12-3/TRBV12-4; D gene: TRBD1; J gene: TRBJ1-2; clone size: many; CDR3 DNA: TGTGCCAGCAACAACAGGGGAGCTAACTATGGCTACACCTTC; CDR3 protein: CASNNRGANYGYTF
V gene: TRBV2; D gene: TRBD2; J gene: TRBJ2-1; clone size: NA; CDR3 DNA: TGTGCCAGCAACCCGACTAGCGGGGGGGCATATGAGCAGTTCTTC; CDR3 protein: CASNPTSGGAYEQFF
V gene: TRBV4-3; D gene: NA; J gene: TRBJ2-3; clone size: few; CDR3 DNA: TGCGCCAGCAGCCAAGGGGGGGCTCAAGATACGCAGTATTTT; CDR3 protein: CASSQGGAQDTQYF
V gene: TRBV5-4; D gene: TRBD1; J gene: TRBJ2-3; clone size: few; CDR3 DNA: TGTGCCAGCACCCCGGGACAGGGGTTGGATACGCAGTATTTT; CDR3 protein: CASTPGQGLDTQYF
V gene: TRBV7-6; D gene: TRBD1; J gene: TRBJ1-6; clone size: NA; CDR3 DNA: TGTGCCAGCAGCTCGACAGGGTTTGGTTCACCCCTCCACTTT; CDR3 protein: CASSSTGFGSPLHF
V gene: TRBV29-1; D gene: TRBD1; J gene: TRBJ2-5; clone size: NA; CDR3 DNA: TGCAGCGTTGGGGGGGGACAGGGTACTTTTGAGACCCAGTACTTC; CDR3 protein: CSVGGGQGTFETQYF
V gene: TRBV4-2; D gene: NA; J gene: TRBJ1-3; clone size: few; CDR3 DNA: TGTGCCAGCAGCCAAGATGCCAGGGGCGACACCATATATTTT; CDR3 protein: CASSQDARGDTIYF
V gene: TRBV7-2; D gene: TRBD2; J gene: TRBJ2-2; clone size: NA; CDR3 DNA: TGTGCCAGCAGCCCCCAGACTAGCGGGGGCCGAAGCGGGGAGCTGTTTTTT; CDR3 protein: CASSPQTSGGRSGELFF
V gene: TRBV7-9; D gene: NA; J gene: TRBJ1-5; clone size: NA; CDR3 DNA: TGTGCCAGCAGCGCGGGGAAGGGACAATCCCCTTATCAGCCCCAGCATTTT; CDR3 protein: CASSAGKGQSPYQPQHF
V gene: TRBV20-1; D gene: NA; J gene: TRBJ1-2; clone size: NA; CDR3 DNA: TGCAGTGCCGAGGACAGATCCTCCAGATACACCTTC; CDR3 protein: CSAEDRSSRYTF
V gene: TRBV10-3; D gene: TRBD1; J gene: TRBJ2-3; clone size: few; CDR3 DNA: TGTGCCATCCCTACAAGAGTCCGGGACAGGGGGGCCTTCATCACAGATACGCAGTATTTT; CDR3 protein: CAIPTRVRDRGAFITDTQYF
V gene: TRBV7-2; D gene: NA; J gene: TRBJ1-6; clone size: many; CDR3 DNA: TGTGCCAGCAGCTTTCAAGGGTTCTTTTCACCCCTCCACTTT; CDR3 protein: CASSFQGFFSPLHF
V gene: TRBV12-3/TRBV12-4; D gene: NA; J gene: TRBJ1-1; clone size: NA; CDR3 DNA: TGTGCCAGCAGTTTTCGACTCTTGAACACTGAAGCTTTCTTT; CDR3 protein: CASSFRLLNTEAFF
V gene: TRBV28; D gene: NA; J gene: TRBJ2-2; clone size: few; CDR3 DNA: TGTGCCAGCAGACCAGAACTAGGGGTCGGGGAGCTGTTTTTT; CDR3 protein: CASRPELGVGELFF
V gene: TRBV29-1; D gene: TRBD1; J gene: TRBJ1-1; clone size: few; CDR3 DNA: TGCAGCGTTGCAGCCTTGGGGACAGGGGTACGATACACTGAAGCTTTCTTT; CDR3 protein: CSVAALGTGVRYTEAFF
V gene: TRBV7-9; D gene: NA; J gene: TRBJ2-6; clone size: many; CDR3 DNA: TGTGCCACCATAAGACATATCCCCTCTGGGGCCAACGTCCTGACTTTC; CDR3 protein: CATIRHIPSGANVLTF
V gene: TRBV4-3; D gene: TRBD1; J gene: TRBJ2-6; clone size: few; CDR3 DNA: TGCGCCAGCAGCCCCGGACAGGACTCTGGGGCCAACGTCCTGACTTTC; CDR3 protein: CASSPGQDSGANVLTF